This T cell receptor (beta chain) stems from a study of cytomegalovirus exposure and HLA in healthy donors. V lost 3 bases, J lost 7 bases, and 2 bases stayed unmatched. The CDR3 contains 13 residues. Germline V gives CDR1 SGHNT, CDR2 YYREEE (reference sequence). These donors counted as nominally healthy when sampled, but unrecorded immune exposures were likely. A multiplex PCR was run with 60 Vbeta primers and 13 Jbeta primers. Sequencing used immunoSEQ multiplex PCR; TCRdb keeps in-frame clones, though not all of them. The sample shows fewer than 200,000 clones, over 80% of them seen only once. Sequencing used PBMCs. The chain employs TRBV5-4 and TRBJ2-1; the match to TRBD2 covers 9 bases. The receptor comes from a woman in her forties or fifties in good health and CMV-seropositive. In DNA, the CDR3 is TGTGCCAGCAGCTCGGGACTAGCAAATGAGCAGTTCTTC. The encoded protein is CASSSGLANEQFF. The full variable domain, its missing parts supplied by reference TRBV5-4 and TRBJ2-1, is ETGVTQSPTHLIKTRGQQVTLRCSSQSGHNTVSWYQQALGQGPQFIFQYYREEENGRGNFPPRFSGLQFPNYSSELNVNALELDDSALYLCASSSGLANEQFFGPGTRLTVL.